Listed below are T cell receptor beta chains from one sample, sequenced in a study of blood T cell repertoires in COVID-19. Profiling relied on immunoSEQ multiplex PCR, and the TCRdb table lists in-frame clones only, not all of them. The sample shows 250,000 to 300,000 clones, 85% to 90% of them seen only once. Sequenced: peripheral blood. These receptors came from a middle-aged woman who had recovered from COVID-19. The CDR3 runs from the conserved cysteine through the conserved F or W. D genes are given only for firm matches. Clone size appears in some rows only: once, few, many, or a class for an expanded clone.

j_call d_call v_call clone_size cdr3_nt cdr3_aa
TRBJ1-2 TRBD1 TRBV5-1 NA TGCGCCAGCAGCTTAACCGGGACAGGGGTGGCCTATGGCTACACCTTC CASSLTGTGVAYGYTF
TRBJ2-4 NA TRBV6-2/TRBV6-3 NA TGTGCCAGCAGCCCGGGAAGGGGTGCCAAAAACATTCAGTACTTC CASSPGRGAKNIQYF
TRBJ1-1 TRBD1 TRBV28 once TGTGCCAGCAGCCCGGGACAGCCGAACACTGAAGCTTTCTTT CASSPGQPNTEAFF
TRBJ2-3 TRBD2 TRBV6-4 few TGTGCCAGCAGTGACTCGACTAGCGGGAGCACAGATACGCAGTATTTT CASSDSTSGSTDTQYF
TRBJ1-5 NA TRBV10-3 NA TGTGCCATCAGTGAGTCGCGGGGTAGCAATCAGCCCCAGCATTTT CAISESRGSNQPQHF
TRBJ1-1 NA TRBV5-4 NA TGTGCCAGCGCGTGGGCTGGGGGGTCGGGAGCAGAAGCTTTCTTT CASAWAGGSGAEAFF
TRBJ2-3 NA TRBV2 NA TGTGCCAGCAGTGGGTACGGGATGGGCACAGATACGCAGTATTTT CASSGYGMGTDTQYF
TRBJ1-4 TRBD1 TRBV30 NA TGTGCCTTCCACCCCGGGACAGGGGTTGGGGTGAATGAAAAACTGTTTTTT CAFHPGTGVGVNEKLFF
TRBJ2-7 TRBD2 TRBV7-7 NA TGTGCTAGCAGCTTAGGTGCTAGCGGGAGCTACGAGCAGTACTTC CASSLGASGSYEQYF
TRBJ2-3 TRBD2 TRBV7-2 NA TGTGCCAGCAGCTTATTTCTGCGGCTAGCGGGAGGCCCGGGGAGTGCGCAGTATTTT CASSLFLRLAGGPGSAQYF
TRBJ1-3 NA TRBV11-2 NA TGTGCCAGCACCCTGGGGGGGGCGTCGAGAGGCTCTGGAAACACCATATATTTT CASTLGGASRGSGNTIYF
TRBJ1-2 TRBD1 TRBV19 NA TGTGCCGCGGGACAGGGGTCCGCGGGCTACACCTTC CAAGQGSAGYTF
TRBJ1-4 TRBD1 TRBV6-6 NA TGTGCCAGCAGTTACGGGACAGGGGGACAGGAAAAACTGTTTTTT CASSYGTGGQEKLFF
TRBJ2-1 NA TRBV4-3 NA TGCGCCAGCAGCCAAGGGCTAGGATCCCATGAGCAGTTCTTC CASSQGLGSHEQFF
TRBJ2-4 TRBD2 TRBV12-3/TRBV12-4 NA TGTGCCAGCACCCCGGGGGGGTACATTCAGTACTTC CASTPGGYIQYF
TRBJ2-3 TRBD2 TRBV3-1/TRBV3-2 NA TGTGCCAGCAGCCAAGATCGTAGCGGGAGGTGGAGCACAGATACGCAGTATTTT CASSQDRSGRWSTDTQYF
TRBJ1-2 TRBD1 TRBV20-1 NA TGCAGTGCCCCCGGGACAGGCCACTACACCTTC CSAPGTGHYTF
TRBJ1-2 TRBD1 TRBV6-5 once TGTGCCAGCAGCCCGGGACAGGGGTTCTACACCTTC CASSPGQGFYTF
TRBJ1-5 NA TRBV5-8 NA TGTGCCAGCAGCTTGGCCGGGGTCCCTAATCAGCCCCAGCATTTT CASSLAGVPNQPQHF
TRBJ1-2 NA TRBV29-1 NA TGCAGCGTTGTGGGTTGGACCAGGGAACTTGACTATGGCTACACCTTC CSVVGWTRELDYGYTF
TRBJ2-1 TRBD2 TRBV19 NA TGTGCCAGTAGTATAGATCTGAGGGCGGGGGTGGTCTTC CASSIDLRAGVVF
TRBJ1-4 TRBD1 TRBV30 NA TGTGCCTGGAGTGTACAGCTCGGACAGGGGGGTGAAAAACTGTTTTTT CAWSVQLGQGGEKLFF
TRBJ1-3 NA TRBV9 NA TGTGCCAGCAGCGTAGCAGGGGACGGAAACACCATATATTTT CASSVAGDGNTIYF
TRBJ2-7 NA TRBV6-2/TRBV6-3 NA TGTGCCAGCAGTTGGAGGCCGACCTACGAGCAGTACTTC CASSWRPTYEQYF
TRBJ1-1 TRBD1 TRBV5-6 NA TGTGCCAGCAGCCCTTTGGCACCAACAGGGGCCACTGAAGCTTTCTTT CASSPLAPTGATEAFF
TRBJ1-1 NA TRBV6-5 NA TGTGCCAGCACCCCGTCCATCGGGAACACTGAAGCTTTCTTT CASTPSIGNTEAFF
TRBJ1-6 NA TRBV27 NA TGTGCCAGCAGTTTATCGGGGGCCCCCTATAATTCACCCCTCCACTTT CASSLSGAPYNSPLHF
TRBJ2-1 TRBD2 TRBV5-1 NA TGCGCCAGCAGCCCGGGACTAGCGGGGAGCTCCTACAATGAGCAGTTCTTC CASSPGLAGSSYNEQFF
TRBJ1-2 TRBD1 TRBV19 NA TGTGCCAGTAGCCCCGGGGACAGGCTGAACTATGGCTACACCTTC CASSPGDRLNYGYTF